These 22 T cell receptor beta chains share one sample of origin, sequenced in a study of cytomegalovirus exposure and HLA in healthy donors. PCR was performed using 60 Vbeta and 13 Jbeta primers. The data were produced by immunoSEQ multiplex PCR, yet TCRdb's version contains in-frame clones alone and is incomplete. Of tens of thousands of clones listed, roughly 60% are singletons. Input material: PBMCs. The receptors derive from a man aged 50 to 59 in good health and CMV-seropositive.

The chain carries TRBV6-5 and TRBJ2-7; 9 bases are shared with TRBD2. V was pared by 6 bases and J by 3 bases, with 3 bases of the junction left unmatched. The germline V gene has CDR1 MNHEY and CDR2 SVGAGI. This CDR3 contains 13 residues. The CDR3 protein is CASRASGDYEQYF. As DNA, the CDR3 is TGTGCCAGCAGGGCTAGCGGGGACTACGAGCAGTACTTC.

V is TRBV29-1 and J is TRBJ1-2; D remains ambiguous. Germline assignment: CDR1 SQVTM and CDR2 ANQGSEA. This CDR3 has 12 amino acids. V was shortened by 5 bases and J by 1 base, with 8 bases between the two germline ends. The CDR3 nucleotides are TGCAGCGTTTTAGATGGTAACTATGGCTACACCTTC. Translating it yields CSVLDGNYGYTF.

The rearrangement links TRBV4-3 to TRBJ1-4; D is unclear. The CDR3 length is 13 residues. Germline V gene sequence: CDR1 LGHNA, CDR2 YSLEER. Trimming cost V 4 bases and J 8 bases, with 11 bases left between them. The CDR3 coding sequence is TGCGCCAGCAGCCGCGAGTTTTGGGAAAAACTGTTTTTT. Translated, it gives CASSREFWEKLFF.

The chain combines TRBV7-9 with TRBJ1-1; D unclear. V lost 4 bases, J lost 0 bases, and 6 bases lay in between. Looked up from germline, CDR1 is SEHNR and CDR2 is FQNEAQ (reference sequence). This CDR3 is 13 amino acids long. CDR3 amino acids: CASSSTLNTEAFF. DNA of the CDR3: TGTGCCAGCAGCTCAACACTGAACACTGAAGCTTTCTTT.

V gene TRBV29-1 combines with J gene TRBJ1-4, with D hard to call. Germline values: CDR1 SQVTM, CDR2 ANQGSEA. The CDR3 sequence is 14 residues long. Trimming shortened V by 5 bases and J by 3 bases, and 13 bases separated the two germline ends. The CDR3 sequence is CSVTRGGSNEKLFF. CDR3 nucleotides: TGCAGCGTTACCCGGGGTGGTTCTAATGAAAAACTGTTTTTT. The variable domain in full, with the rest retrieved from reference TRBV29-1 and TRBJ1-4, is SAVISQKPSRDICQRGTSLTIQCQVDSQVTMMFWYRQQPGQSLTLIATANQGSEATYESGFVIDKFPISRPNLTFSTLTVSNMSPEDSSIYLCSVTRGGSNEKLFFGSGTQLSVL.

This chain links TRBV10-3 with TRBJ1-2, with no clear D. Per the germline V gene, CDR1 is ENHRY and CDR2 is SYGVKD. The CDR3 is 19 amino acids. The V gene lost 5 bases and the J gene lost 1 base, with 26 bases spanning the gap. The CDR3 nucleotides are TGTGCCATCAGTATTCATACTGCTCGATCCCCAAAAGATAACTATGGCTACACCTTC. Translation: CAISIHTARSPKDNYGYTF.

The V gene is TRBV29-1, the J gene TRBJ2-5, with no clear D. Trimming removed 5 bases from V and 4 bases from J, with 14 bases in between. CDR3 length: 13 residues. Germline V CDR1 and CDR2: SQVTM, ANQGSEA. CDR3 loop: CSVYDAGTETQYF. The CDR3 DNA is TGCAGCGTTTACGATGCCGGTACAGAGACCCAGTACTTC.

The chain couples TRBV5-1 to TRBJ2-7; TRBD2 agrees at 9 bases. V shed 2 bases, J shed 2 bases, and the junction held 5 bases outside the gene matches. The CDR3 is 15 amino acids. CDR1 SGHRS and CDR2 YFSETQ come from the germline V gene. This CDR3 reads CASSLGGRAAYEQYF. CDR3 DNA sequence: TGCGCCAGCAGCTTAGGCGGGAGGGCCGCCTACGAGCAGTACTTC.

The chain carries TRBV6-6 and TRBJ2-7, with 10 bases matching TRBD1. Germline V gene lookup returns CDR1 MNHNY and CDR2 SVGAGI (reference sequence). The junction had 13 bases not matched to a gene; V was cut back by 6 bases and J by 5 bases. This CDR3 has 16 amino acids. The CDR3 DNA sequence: TGTGCCAGCAGCGAATTCGGACAGGGGGGTTTGGACGAGCAGTACTTC. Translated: CASSEFGQGGLDEQYF.

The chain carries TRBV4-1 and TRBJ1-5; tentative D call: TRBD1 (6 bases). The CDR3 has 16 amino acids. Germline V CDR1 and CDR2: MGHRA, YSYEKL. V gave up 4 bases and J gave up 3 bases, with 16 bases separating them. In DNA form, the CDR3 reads TGCGCCAGCAGCCTTACGCAGGGGAACTCCAATCAGCCCCAGCATTTT. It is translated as CASSLTQGNSNQPQHF.

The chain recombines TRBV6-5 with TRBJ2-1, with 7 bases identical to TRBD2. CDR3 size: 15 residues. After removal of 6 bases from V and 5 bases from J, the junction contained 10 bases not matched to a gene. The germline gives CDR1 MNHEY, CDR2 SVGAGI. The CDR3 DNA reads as TGTGCCAGCAGCTCCCTCGGCCGGGGGGACAATGAGCAGTTCTTC. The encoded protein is CASSSLGRGDNEQFF.

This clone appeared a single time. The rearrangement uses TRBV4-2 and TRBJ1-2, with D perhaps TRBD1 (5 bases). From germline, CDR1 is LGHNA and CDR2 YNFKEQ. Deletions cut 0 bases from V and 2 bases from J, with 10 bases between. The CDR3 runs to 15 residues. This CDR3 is CASSQEKGANYGYTF. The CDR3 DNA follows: TGTGCCAGCAGCCAAGAGAAAGGGGCGAACTATGGCTACACCTTC.

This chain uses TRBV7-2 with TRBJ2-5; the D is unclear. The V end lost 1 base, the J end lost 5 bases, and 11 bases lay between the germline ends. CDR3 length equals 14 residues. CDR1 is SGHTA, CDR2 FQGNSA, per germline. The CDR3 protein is CASSLEPVGETQYF. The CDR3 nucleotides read TGTGCCAGCAGCTTAGAACCAGTTGGCGAGACCCAGTACTTC.

The CDR3 DNA follows: TGTGCCAGCAGCTTAGCTTCAGGGGCCGTCCCCCAGTATTTT. Its protein is CASSLASGAVPQYF. The chain links TRBV7-9 to TRBJ2-3; D may be TRBD1 (6 bases). CDR3 size: 14 residues. Germline V gene sequence: CDR1 SEHNR, CDR2 FQNEAQ (reference sequence). Trimming took off 0 bases at V and 12 bases at J, with 16 bases between the two ends.

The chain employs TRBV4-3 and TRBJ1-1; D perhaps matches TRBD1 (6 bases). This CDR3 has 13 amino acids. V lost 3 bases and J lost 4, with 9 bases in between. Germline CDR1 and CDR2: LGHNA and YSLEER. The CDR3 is CASSQRGITEAFF. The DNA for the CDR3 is TGCGCCAGCAGCCAGAGGGGGATCACTGAAGCTTTCTTT.

The CDR3 is CASSGLAGTGELFF. The DNA for the CDR3 is TGTGCCAGCAGTGGGCTAGCGGGGACCGGGGAGCTGTTTTTT. The V call is TRBV25-1, the J call TRBJ2-2; 9 positions agree with TRBD2. Germline CDR1 MGHDK, CDR2 SYGVNS. The CDR3 length is 14 residues. V dropped 4 bases and J dropped 5; count of bases not matched to a gene: 2. Complete variable domain (other parts from reference TRBV25-1 and TRBJ2-2): EADIYQTPRYLVIGTGKKITLECSQTMGHDKMYWYQQDPGMELHLIHYSYGVNSTEKGDLSSESTVSRIRTEHFPLTLESARPSHTSQYLCASSGLAGTGELFFGEGSRLTVL.

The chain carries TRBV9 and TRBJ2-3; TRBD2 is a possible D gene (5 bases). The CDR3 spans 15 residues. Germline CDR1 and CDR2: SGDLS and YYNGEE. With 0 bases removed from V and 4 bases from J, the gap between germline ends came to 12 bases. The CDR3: CASSVGERLADTQYF. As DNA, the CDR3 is TGTGCCAGCAGCGTAGGGGAGCGGTTGGCAGATACGCAGTATTTT.

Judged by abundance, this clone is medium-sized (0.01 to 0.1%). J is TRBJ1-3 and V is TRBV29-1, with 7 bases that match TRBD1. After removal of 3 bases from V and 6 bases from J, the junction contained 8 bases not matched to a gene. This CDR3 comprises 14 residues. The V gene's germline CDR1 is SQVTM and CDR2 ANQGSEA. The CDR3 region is CSVDSGTAENTIYF. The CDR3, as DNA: TGCAGCGTTGACTCCGGGACAGCCGAAAACACCATATATTTT.

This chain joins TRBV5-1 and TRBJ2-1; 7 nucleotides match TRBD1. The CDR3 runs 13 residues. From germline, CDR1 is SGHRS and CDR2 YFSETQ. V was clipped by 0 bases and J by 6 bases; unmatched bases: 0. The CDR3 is CASSLGDSNEQFF. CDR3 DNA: TGCGCCAGCAGCTTGGGGGACAGCAATGAGCAGTTCTTC.

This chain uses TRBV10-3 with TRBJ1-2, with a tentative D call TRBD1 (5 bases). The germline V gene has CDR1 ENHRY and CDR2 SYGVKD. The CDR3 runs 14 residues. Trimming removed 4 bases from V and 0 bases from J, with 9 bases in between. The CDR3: CAISVETANYGYTF. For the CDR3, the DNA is TGTGCCATCAGTGTCGAGACAGCTAACTATGGCTACACCTTC.

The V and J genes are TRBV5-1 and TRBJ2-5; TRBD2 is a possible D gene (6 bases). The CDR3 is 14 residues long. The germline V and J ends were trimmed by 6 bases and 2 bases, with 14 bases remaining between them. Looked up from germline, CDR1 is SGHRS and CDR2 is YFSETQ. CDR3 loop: CASNGGPGQETQYF. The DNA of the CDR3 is TGCGCCAGCAACGGGGGTCCAGGGCAAGAGACCCAGTACTTC.

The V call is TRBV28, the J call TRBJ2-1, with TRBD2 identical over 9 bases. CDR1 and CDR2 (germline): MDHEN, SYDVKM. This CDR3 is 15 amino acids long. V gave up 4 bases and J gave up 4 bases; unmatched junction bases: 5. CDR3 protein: CASSSLAGEYNEQFF. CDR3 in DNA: TGTGCCAGCAGTTCCTTAGCGGGAGAGTACAATGAGCAGTTCTTC.